This T cell receptor (beta chain) was sequenced during a study of CD8 T cells in ankylosing spondylitis. This clonotype has a count of ten or more. Via MiXCR, TCRdb re-called the 5' RACE reads, giving one row per CDR3 protein. The table has fewer than 250,000 distinct CDR3 sequences, 10% to 13% seen once. The receptor was isolated from a male donor with ankylosing spondylitis or in good health (not recorded which). What was sequenced was blood, either unsorted or a sorted T cell fraction (not recorded which).

As DNA, the CDR3 is TGCGCCAGCAGCTTGGGAAGGGACAGTTTCTTGGAGACCCAGTACTTC. Protein product: CASSLGRDSFLETQYF. This chain links TRBV5-1 with TRBJ2-5, with TRBD1 matching over 7 bases. CDR3 size: 16 residues. V lost 0 bases and J lost 5; bases outside the gene matches: 10. CDR1 is SGHRS, CDR2 YFSETQ, per germline.